This TCR beta chain was captured in a study of neurological immune-mediated disorders. cDNA was made by 5'RACE with 10-nucleotide random UMIs. TCRdb fed the 5' RACE reads into MiXCR, producing one record per CDR3 protein. The table records tens of thousands of distinct CDR3 sequences, approximately 4.1% of them present only once. The study, taken as a whole, reports: One related-CDR3 cluster, which may be a signature, held the repertoires of 18 of 34 multiple sclerosis patients after phylogenetic grouping.

Unsorted libraries were prepared from 2 million PBMCs that had been stored at -80 C. This clonotype was detected only a few times. Its antigen remains unknown. What was sequenced was PBMCs. This receptor was taken from a man in his forties or fifties with multiple sclerosis.

CDR3: CASKLGTYYEQYF. The CDR3 DNA is TGCGCCAGCAAGTTAGGGACCTACTACGAGCAGTACTTC. V is TRBV5-1 and J is TRBJ2-7; D possibly uses TRBD1 or TRBD2 (5 bases each). The V end was cut by 6 bases, the J end by 3 bases, with 13 bases between. Looked up from germline, CDR1 is SGHRS and CDR2 is YFSETQ. The CDR3 loop spans 13 amino acids.